This T cell receptor (beta chain) was recovered during a study of beta chain bispecific antibodies for T cell cancers. Findings and caveats of the study: Normal T cells contributed less of the targeted TRBV signal than the leukemia cells did.

Blood mononuclear cells were expanded for about 3 days using either OKT3 anti-CD3 antibody or CD3/CD28 beads. The sample holds many counts of this clonotype. Its target is unknown. In TCRdb, the 5' RACE reads were re-called with MiXCR into one record per CDR3 protein. The table records some 17,000 distinct CDR3 sequences, about 1.9% of them present only once. This clonotype was sampled from a human donor in good health. Some clones in this sample may be carry-over from other donors' samples. Sequenced material: healthy donor T cells cultured with leukemia cells.

In DNA, the CDR3 is TGTGCCAGCACCCCAGGGACAGGGGATCTTAATGAGCAGTTCTTC. As protein: CASTPGTGDLNEQFF. The gene calls are TRBV7-2 and TRBJ2-1; 10 bases map to TRBD1. The CDR3 is made up of 15 amino acids. The trim removed 7 bases at V and 7 bases at J, leaving 10 bases unmatched. Germline lookup yields CDR1 SGHTA and CDR2 FQGNSA. The full variable domain, with the rest looked up from reference TRBV7-2 and TRBJ2-1, is GAGVSQSPSNKVTEKGKDVELRCDPISGHTALYWYRQSLGQGLEFLIYFQGNSAPDKSGLPSDRFSAERTGGSVSTLTIQRTQQEDSAVYLCASTPGTGDLNEQFFGPGTRLTVL.